This TCR beta chain was profiled in a study of identical twins. The CDR3 loop spans 21 amino acids. TCRdb fed the 5' RACE reads into MiXCR, producing one record per CDR3 protein. This table holds about 240,000 distinct CDR3 sequences, approximately 10% found once. This clonotype was observed many times. This chain links TRBV21-1 with TRBJ2-7; the D call of TRBD2 is as the table states it, not checked on the DNA. TRBV21-1 is classified as a pseudogene. Sequenced input: memory T cells sorted from blood. The TCR sequence derives from a man in his fifties in good health. CDR3 in DNA: TGTGCCAGCAGCAAATTAACTTTCGCTAGCATCCTCCACCAAGGCTCCTACGAGCAGTACTTC. It translates to CASSKLTFASILHQGSYEQYF.